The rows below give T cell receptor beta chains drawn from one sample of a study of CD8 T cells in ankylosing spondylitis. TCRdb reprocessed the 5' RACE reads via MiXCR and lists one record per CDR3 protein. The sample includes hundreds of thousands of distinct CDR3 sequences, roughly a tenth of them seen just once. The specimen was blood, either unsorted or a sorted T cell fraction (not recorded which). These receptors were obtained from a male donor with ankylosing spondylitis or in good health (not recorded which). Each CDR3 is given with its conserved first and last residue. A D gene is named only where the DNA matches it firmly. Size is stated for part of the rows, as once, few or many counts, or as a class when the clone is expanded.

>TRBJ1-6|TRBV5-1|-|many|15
TGCGCCAGCAGCTTGCTCGGGGACTATAATTCACCCCTCCACTTT
CASSLLGDYNSPLHF
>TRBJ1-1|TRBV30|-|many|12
TGTGCCTTAAAGTCCCCGAACACTGAAGCTTTCTTT
CALKSPNTEAFF
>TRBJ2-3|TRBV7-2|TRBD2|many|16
TGTGCCAGCAGCGTCCTTCCGGGGGGGTACACAGATACGCAGTATTTT
CASSVLPGGYTDTQYF
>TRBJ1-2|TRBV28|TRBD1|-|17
TGTGCCAGCAGTCAGGCGGGACAGTATACTATTAACTATGGCTACACCTTC
CASSQAGQYTINYGYTF
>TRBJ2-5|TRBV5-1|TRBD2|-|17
TGCGCCAGCAGCTTCCTCGTGGAGCGGGGGGGCCAGGAGACCCAGTACTTC
CASSFLVERGGQETQYF
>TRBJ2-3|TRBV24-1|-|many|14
TGTGCCACCAGCCCCACCGCTAGTACAGATACGCAGTATTTT
CATSPTASTDTQYF
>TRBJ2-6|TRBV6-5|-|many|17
TGTGCCAGCAGTTACCAGGGTCTGGGCTCTGGGGCCAACGTCCTGACTTTC
CASSYQGLGSGANVLTF
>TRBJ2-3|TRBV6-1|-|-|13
TGTGCCAGCAAGGACTACATCACAGATACGCAGTATTTT
CASKDYITDTQYF
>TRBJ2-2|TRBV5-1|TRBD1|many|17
TGCGCCAGCAGCTTGAACAGGGGGATGGTGAACACCGGGGAGCTGTTTTTT
CASSLNRGMVNTGELFF
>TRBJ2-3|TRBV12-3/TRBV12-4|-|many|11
TGTGCCAGCAGAGCAGCAGATACGCAGTATTTT
CASRAADTQYF
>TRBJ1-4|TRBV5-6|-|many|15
TGTGCCAGCAGGACCTACCGGGACCCAATAGAAAAACTGTTTTTT
CASRTYRDPIEKLFF
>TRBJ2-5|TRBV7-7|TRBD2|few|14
TGTGCTAGCAGCTTAGCTGGGACTAGTCAGACCCAGTACTTC
CASSLAGTSQTQYF
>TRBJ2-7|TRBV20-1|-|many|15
TGCAGTGCGACGGGGGGACAAGACCGCTCCTACGAGCAGTACTTC
CSATGGQDRSYEQYF
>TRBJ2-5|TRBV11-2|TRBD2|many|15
TGTGCCAGCAGCTTTAGCGGGGGGGGGCAAGAGACCCAGTACTTC
CASSFSGGGQETQYF
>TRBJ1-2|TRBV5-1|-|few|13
TGCGCCAGCAGCTTGGCGGACAACGGTGGCTACACCTTC
CASSLADNGGYTF
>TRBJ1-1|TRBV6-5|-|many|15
TGTGCCAGCAGTTACTCGAACGGGGGGCGGACTGAAGCTTTCTTT
CASSYSNGGRTEAFF
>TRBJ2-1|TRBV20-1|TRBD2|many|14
TGCAGTGCACGGACTAGCGGGGGTTCCAATGAGCAGTTCTTC
CSARTSGGSNEQFF
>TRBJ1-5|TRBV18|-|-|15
TGTGCCAGCTCACCCTCGGAGGGTAGCAATCAGCCCCAGCATTTT
CASSPSEGSNQPQHF
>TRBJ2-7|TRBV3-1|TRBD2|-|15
TGTGCCAGCAGCCACCCTGGCCTAGCGGGGAACGAGCAGTACTTC
CASSHPGLAGNEQYF
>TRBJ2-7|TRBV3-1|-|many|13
TGTGCCAGCAGCCGGACGGCAGACTACGAGCAGTACTTC
CASSRTADYEQYF
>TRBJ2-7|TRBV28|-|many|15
TGTGCCAGCAGTTTCGGGGTTCATATGGGGCTCGAGCAGTACTTC
CASSFGVHMGLEQYF
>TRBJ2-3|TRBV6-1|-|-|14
TGTGCCAGCAGGCCATGGAGGGGGGGGGATACGCAGTATTTT
CASRPWRGGDTQYF
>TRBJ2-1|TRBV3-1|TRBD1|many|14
TGTGCCAGCGTCTCGGGACAGGGGTACAATGAGCAGTTCTTC
CASVSGQGYNEQFF
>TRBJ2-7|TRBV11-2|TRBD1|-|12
TGTGCCAGCAGCTGGGACAGGGACGAGCAGTACTTC
CASSWDRDEQYF
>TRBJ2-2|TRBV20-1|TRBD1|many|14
TGCAGTGCTTTAACAGGGGGCGGGTCCGGGGAGCTGTTTTTT
CSALTGGGSGELFF
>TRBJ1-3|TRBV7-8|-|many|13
TGTGCCAGCAGCTTACGAGCTGGAAACACCATATATTTT
CASSLRAGNTIYF
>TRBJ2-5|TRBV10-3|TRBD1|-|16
TGTGCCATCAGTGGGGGCGAGGGGGCGCTGGAAGAGACCCAGTACTTC
CAISGGEGALEETQYF
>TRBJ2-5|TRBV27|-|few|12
TGTGCCAGCAGTAACGGGGTTGAGACCCAGTACTTC
CASSNGVETQYF
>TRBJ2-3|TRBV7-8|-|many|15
TGTGCCAGCAGCTCAGAACCTGGGGTAACAGATACGCAGTATTTT
CASSSEPGVTDTQYF
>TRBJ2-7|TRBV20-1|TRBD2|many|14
TGCAGTGCTGTCGTAGCGGGGAGCTCCAACGAGCAGTACTTC
CSAVVAGSSNEQYF
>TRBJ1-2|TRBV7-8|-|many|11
TGTGCCAGCACCCGGACTCGGGGCTACACCTTC
CASTRTRGYTF